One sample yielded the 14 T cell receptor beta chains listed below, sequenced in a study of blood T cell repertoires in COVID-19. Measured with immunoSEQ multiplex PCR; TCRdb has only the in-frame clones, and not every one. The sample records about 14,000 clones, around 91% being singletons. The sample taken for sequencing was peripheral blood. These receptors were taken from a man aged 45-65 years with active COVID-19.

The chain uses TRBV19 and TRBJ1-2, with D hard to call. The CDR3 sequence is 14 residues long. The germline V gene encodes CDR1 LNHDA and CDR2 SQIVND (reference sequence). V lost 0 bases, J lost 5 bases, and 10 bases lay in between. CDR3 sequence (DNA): TGTGCCAGTAGTATAGATGCCAGGCGTTATGGCTACACCTTC. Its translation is CASSIDARRYGYTF.

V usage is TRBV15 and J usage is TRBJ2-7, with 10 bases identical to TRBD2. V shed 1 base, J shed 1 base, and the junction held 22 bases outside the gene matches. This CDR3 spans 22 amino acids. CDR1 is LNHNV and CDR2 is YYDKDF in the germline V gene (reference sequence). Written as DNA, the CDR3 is TGTGCCACCAGCAGAGCTCGGGACAGCGAGGGACTAGCGACACTTACATCCTACGAGCAGTACTTC. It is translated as CATSRARDSEGLATLTSYEQYF.

CDR3: CASSQVRDTDTQYF. The CDR3 nucleotides read TGCGCCAGCAGCCAAGTGCGGGATACAGATACGCAGTATTTT. V and J are TRBV4-1 and TRBJ2-3, with a tentative D call TRBD2 (6 bases). This CDR3 contains 14 residues. The germline V and J ends were trimmed by 1 base and 3 bases, with 8 bases remaining between them. Germline CDR1 MGHRA, CDR2 YSYEKL.

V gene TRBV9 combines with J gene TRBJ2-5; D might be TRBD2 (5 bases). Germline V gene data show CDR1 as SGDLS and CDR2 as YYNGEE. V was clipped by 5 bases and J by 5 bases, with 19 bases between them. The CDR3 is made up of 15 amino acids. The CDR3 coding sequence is TGTGCCAGCAGTCCCCCTCGCGGCCGCGGGGAGACCCAGTACTTC. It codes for CASSPPRGRGETQYF.

DNA of the CDR3: TGTGCCAGCAGTTTACGGGCAGGGCTAGGCTACACCTTC. It translates to CASSLRAGLGYTF. V is TRBV12-3 or TRBV12-4 and J is TRBJ1-2, with D possibly TRBD1 on 5 matching bases. This CDR3 is 13 amino acids long. Trimming took off 2 bases at V and 8 bases at J, with 12 bases between the two ends.

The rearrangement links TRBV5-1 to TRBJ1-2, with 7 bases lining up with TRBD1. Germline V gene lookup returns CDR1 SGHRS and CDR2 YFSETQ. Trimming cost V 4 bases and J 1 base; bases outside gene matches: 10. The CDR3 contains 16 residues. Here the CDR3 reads CASSPGTASRNYGYTF. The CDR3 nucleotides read TGCGCCAGCAGCCCGGGGACAGCCTCCCGTAACTATGGCTACACCTTC.

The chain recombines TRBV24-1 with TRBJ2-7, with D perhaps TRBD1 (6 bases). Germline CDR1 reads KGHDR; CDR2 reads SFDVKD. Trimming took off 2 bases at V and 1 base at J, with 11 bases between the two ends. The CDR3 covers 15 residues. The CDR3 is CATSDSGVRSYEQYF. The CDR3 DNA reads TGTGCCACCAGTGATTCAGGGGTTAGGTCCTACGAGCAGTACTTC.

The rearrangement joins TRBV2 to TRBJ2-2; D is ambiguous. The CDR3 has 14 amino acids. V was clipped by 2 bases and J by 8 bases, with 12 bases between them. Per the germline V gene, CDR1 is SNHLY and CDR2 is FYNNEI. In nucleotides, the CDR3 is TGTGCCAGCAGTGAACAGGAAAAGTTTGGGGAGCTGTTTTTT. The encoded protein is CASSEQEKFGELFF.

Here the CDR3 reads CASSEGRQGDWTLLTDTQYF. Written as DNA, the CDR3 is TGTGCCAGCAGTGAAGGCCGGCAGGGTGACTGGACCCTCCTCACAGATACGCAGTATTTT. This chain links TRBV6-1 with TRBJ2-3; D might be TRBD1 (5 bases). The V gene's germline CDR1 is MNHNS and CDR2 SASEGT. Trimming shortened V by 1 base and J by 2 bases, and 25 bases separated the two germline ends. The CDR3 loop spans 20 amino acids.

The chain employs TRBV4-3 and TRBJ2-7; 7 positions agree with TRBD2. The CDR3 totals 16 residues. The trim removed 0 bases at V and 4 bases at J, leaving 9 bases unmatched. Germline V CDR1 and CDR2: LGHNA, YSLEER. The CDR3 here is CASSQDLSSGTYEQYF. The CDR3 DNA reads TGCGCCAGCAGCCAAGATCTGTCTAGCGGCACTTACGAGCAGTACTTC.

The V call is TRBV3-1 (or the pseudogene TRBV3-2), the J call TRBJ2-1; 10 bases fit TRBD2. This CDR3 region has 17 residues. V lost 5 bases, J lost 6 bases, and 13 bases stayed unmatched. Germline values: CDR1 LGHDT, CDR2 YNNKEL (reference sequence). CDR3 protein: CASSLGGSLAGRNEQFF. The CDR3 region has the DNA TGTGCCAGCAGCTTAGGGGGCTCACTAGCGGGACGCAATGAGCAGTTCTTC.

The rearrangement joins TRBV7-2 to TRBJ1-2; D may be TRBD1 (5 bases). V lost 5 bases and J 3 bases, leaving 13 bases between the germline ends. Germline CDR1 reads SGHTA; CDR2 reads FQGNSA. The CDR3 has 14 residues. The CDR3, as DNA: TGTGCCAGCAGCCCGCAGCAGGGCCACTATGGCTACACCTTC. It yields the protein CASSPQQGHYGYTF.

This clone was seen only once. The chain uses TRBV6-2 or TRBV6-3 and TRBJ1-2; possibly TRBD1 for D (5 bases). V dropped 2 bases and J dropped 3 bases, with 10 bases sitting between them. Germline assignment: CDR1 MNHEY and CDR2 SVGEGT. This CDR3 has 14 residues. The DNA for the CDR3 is TGTGCCAGCAGTTACCCGACAGTCTACTATGGCTACACCTTC. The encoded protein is CASSYPTVYYGYTF.

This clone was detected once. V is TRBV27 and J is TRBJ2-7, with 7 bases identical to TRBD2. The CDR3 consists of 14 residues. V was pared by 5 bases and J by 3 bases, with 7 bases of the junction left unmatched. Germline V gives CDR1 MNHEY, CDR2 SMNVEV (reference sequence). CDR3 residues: CASSTDAGVYEQYF. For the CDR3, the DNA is TGTGCCAGCAGTACGGACGCGGGAGTCTACGAGCAGTACTTC.